This TCR beta chain was observed in a study of T cell responses to AZD1222 COVID-19 vaccine. Study context: Second-dose groups at about 4 or about 12 weeks were pooled.

Generated by immunoSEQ multiplex PCR, the TCRdb table keeps only in-frame clones and is missing some. The sample consists of over 150,000 clones, about nine tenths of them appearing once. Study findings and constraints: The CD4 TCRs associated with vaccination extended across spike and predominated at 160-218 and 743-854. Clonal diversity was possibly underestimated, and white British individuals and females predominated among donors. Spike-specific TCR breadth and depth both grew after two AZD1222 doses.

About this clone: Antigen unknown.

The clonotype comes from an adult in good health. The sequenced sample was peripheral blood, obtained on day 0 of AZD1222 vaccination.

CDR3 loop: CSVATVINEKLFF. Here the CDR3 DNA reads TGCAGCGTAGCCACGGTGATTAATGAAAAACTGTTTTTT. V gene TRBV29-1 combines with J gene TRBJ1-4; no firm D call. This CDR3 region has 13 residues. V shed 6 bases and J shed 4 bases, with 12 bases lying between them. Germline lookup yields CDR1 SQVTM and CDR2 ANQGSEA.